The clone carrying this T cell receptor beta chain was seen repeatedly, ten times or more. The investigators amplified TCR beta CDR3 regions from RNA transcripts. HTBI primers drove first-round RT-PCR of the TCR CDR3. Using its own MiXCR run on the multiplex PCR reads, TCRdb lists one record per CDR3 protein. The data contain 300,000 to 350,000 distinct CDR3 sequences, roughly 13% of them singletons. The source of the sample is a study of T cells in Graves' hyperthyroidism and ophthalmopathy. CDR3 size: 15 residues. Germline assignment: CDR1 SNHLY and CDR2 FYNNEI. V was cut by 7 bases and J by 1 base, with 13 bases left in between.

The origin of this receptor is a woman younger than 45 with Graves' hyperthyroidism. Sequenced: blood. V is TRBV2 and J is TRBJ2-2; TRBD2 might be the D (6 bases). The CDR3 spells CASMRDGRNTGELFF. CDR3 nucleotides: TGTGCCAGCATGAGAGACGGGAGGAACACCGGGGAGCTGTTTTTT.